These 30 T cell receptor beta chains were all obtained from the same sample, sequenced in a study of tumor-infiltrating lymphocytes in localized non-small cell lung cancer. TCRdb keeps only in-frame clones here, not all; method: immunoSEQ multiplex PCR. The data contain fewer than 20,000 clones, approximately 80% of them singletons. Sequencing was done on a sample of lung tumor tissue. These receptors were obtained from a human donor with non-small cell lung cancer.

CDR3 loop: CASRPVGAGELFF. The CDR3 nucleotides read TGTGCCAGCAGACCGGTCGGGGCCGGGGAGCTGTTTTTT. The chain employs TRBV5-6 and TRBJ2-2; a possible D gene is TRBD2 (5 bases). The CDR3 is 13 amino acids. Trimming stripped 5 bases from V and 6 bases from J, with 11 bases between. Germline CDR1 SGHDT, CDR2 YYEEEE.

J is TRBJ2-2 and V is TRBV9, with D uncertain. The V gene lost 0 bases and the J gene lost 6 bases, with 0 bases spanning the gap. CDR1 SGDLS and CDR2 YYNGEE come from the germline V gene. The CDR3 consists of 11 residues. For the CDR3, the DNA is TGTGCCAGCAGCGTAGCCGGGGAGCTGTTTTTT. Residues: CASSVAGELFF.

This chain connects TRBV6-5 to TRBJ2-4, with D perhaps TRBD1 or TRBD2 (6 bases each). Between the trimmed V and J ends, which lost 0 bases and 6 bases, there was a span of 12 bases. This CDR3 region has 15 residues. CDR1 and CDR2 (germline): MNHEY, SVGAGI. The CDR3 is CASSYSAEGGNIQYF. CDR3 DNA sequence: TGTGCCAGCAGTTACTCGGCGGAGGGGGGAAACATTCAGTACTTC.

The chain uses TRBV4-3 and TRBJ1-1; unclear D gene. The CDR3 contains 14 residues. Germline V gene sequence: CDR1 LGHNA, CDR2 YSLEER. V gave up 4 bases and J gave up 1 base, with 10 bases separating them. The CDR3 sequence: CASSRLKANTEAFF. The CDR3 nucleotides read TGCGCCAGCAGCCGCCTTAAGGCGAACACTGAAGCTTTCTTT.

The V gene is TRBV30, the J gene TRBJ1-1, with D hard to call. Germline V lookup: CDR1 GTSNPN, CDR2 SVGIG (reference sequence). Trimming removed 4 bases at V and 1 base at J, with 10 bases between. The CDR3 spans 13 residues. CDR3 in DNA: TGTGCCTGGAAAAAGGACCCGAACACTGAAGCTTTCTTT. Protein: CAWKKDPNTEAFF.

This chain joins TRBV5-4 and TRBJ2-3; D ambiguous. Germline V CDR1 and CDR2: SGHNT, YYREEE (reference sequence). There are 14 residues in the CDR3. With 5 bases removed from V and 5 bases from J, the gap between germline ends came to 15 bases. The CDR3 protein is CASSPAAVGDTQYF. CDR3 DNA sequence: TGTGCCAGCAGTCCGGCTGCCGTAGGAGATACGCAGTATTTT.

This chain uses TRBV18 with TRBJ1-5; D might be TRBD1 (5 bases). CDR1 and CDR2 from the germline V gene are KGHSH and LQKENI. V lost 3 bases to trimming and J lost 10 bases, with 13 bases between them. This CDR3 comprises 13 residues. CDR3 DNA: TGTGCCAGCTCACCTGCCCACAGGCTACCCCAGCATTTT. It yields the protein CASSPAHRLPQHF. The full variable domain, rest sourced from reference TRBV18 and TRBJ1-5, is NAGVMQNPRHLVRRRGQEARLRCSPMKGHSHVYWYRQLPEEGLKFMVYLQKENIIDESGMPKERFSAEFPKEGPSILRIQQVVRGDSAAYFCASSPAHRLPQHFGDGTRLSIL.

The DNA for the CDR3 is TGTGCTAGTGGGCTTGACCGACAGGGGGCTTACGAGCAGTACTTC. Its translation: CASGLDRQGAYEQYF. The genes are TRBV12-5 and TRBJ2-7; 10 nucleotides align to TRBD1. This CDR3 spans 15 amino acids. Germline V CDR1 and CDR2: LGHNT, FRNRAP. The V gene end was trimmed by 6 bases and the J gene end by 4 bases; junction bases not matched to a gene: 9.

This clone appeared a single time. The chain uses TRBV4-1 and TRBJ2-1, with 7 bases identical to TRBD1. CDR1 and CDR2 (germline): MGHRA, YSYEKL. The CDR3 is 15 residues long. Unmatched junction bases numbered 10, after V lost 2 bases and J lost 9 bases. For the CDR3, the DNA is TGCGCCAGCAGCCAAACGGGACAGTTCAAAGGTGAGCAGTTCTTC. It yields the protein CASSQTGQFKGEQFF.

J is TRBJ2-3 and V is TRBV10-3; 9 nucleotides line up with TRBD2. This CDR3 spans 18 amino acids. J gave up 0 bases and V 4 bases, and 11 bases lay outside the gene matches. The germline V gene has CDR1 ENHRY and CDR2 SYGVKD. This chain's CDR3 is CAISGSGGRRTSTDTQYF. The CDR3 bases are TGTGCCATCAGTGGTAGCGGGGGCCGTCGCACTAGCACAGATACGCAGTATTTT.

The genes are TRBV4-3 and TRBJ2-7, with TRBD1 matching over 8 bases. Trimming cost V 2 bases and J 0 bases; bases outside gene matches: 3. Germline CDR1 and CDR2: LGHNA and YSLEER. The CDR3 has 15 residues. The CDR3 DNA reads as TGCGCCAGCAGCCAACTCGGACAGGGCTCCTACGAGCAGTACTTC. Translation gives CASSQLGQGSYEQYF.

In its sample, this clone was seen a few times. The chain has TRBV9 and TRBJ2-1, with 7 nucleotides matching TRBD2. The CDR3 spans 15 residues. Germline V gene sequence: CDR1 SGDLS, CDR2 YYNGEE. The junction had 5 bases not matched to a gene; V was cut back by 1 base and J by 4 bases. CDR3 in amino acids: CASSVLAGAYNEQFF. CDR3 in DNA: TGTGCCAGCAGCGTACTCGCGGGAGCTTACAATGAGCAGTTCTTC.

This sequence joins TRBV19 and TRBJ1-6; TRBD1 agrees at 8 bases. The CDR3 length is 15 residues. With V trimmed by 6 bases and J by 10 bases, 11 bases remained unmatched. CDR1 is LNHDA, CDR2 SQIVND, per germline (reference sequence). CDR3 residues: CASSAGAGGISPLHF. The CDR3 nucleotides read TGTGCCAGTAGCGCCGGGGCAGGGGGCATCTCACCCCTCCACTTT.

In the case of this clone: The same CDR3 also results from other DNA sequences found in this sample. This sequence joins TRBV11-2 and TRBJ1-5, with 7 nucleotides matching TRBD1. The germline V gene encodes CDR1 SGHAT and CDR2 FQNNGV. The V segment lost 5 bases and the J segment 4 bases; nucleotides outside the gene matches: 5. The length of the CDR3 is 14 residues. This CDR3 reads CASSPGTANQPQHF. In DNA, the CDR3 is TGTGCCAGCAGCCCCGGGACAGCGAATCAGCCCCAGCATTTT.

This clone has more than one count but fewer than ten. The genes are TRBV5-1 and TRBJ1-1; 8 bases align to TRBD1. The CDR3 sequence is 16 residues long. Germline V gene lookup returns CDR1 SGHRS and CDR2 YFSETQ. V shed 4 bases, J shed 0 bases, and the junction held 8 bases outside the gene matches. The CDR3 sequence: CASSATGTGMNTEAFF. DNA for the CDR3: TGCGCCAGCAGCGCGACCGGGACAGGAATGAACACTGAAGCTTTCTTT.

CDR3 in amino acids: CASQTDMNTEAFF. The CDR3 DNA reads as TGTGCCAGTCAGACAGATATGAACACTGAAGCTTTCTTT. The chain uses TRBV2 and TRBJ1-1; a weak D match, TRBD1 (5 bases). This CDR3 is built from 13 residues. Looked up from germline, CDR1 is SNHLY and CDR2 is FYNNEI. V dropped 9 bases and J dropped 0 bases, with 11 bases sitting between them. The full variable domain, in which reference TRBV2 and TRBJ1-1 provide the parts outside the CDR3, is EPEVTQTPSHQVTQMGQEVILRCVPISNHLYFYWYRQILGQKVEFLVSFYNNEISEKSEIFDDQFSVERPDGSNFTLKIRSTKLEDSAMYFCASQTDMNTEAFFGQGTRLTVV.

This clone has only a few counts. The CDR3 region is CASTLQGNTIYF. For the CDR3, the DNA is TGTGCCAGCACTCTCCAGGGAAACACCATATATTTT. The J gene is TRBJ1-3, the V gene TRBV2; no clear D gene. Germline CDR1 reads SNHLY; CDR2 reads FYNNEI. V gave up 7 bases and J gave up 4 bases, with 8 bases separating them. The length of the CDR3 is 12 residues.

The CDR3 DNA sequence: TGTGCCAGCAGCCCTGGATCAGCTTCTAATGAAAAACTGTTTTTT. Encoded protein: CASSPGSASNEKLFF. The chain uses TRBV7-2 and TRBJ1-4; the D is unclear. The germline V and J ends were trimmed by 5 bases and 3 bases, with 13 bases remaining between them. The CDR3 consists of 15 residues. Per germline, CDR1 SGHTA and CDR2 FQGNSA.

This chain uses TRBV9 with TRBJ2-7, with D unresolved. Germline V gene lookup returns CDR1 SGDLS and CDR2 YYNGEE. The CDR3 runs 13 residues. The V end lost 4 bases, the J end lost 1 base, and 9 bases lay between the germline ends. In DNA form, the CDR3 reads TGTGCCAGCAGCAAGGATTGGTCCTACGAGCAGTACTTC. It yields the protein CASSKDWSYEQYF.

This chain connects TRBV19 to TRBJ2-1, with D possibly matching TRBD1 (6 bases). The CDR3 covers 13 residues. Trimming stripped 4 bases from V and 8 bases from J, with 12 bases between. CDR1 is LNHDA, CDR2 SQIVND, per germline (reference sequence). CDR3 nucleotides: TGTGCCAGTAGTACAGTACAGGGATATGAGCAGTTCTTC. Translating it yields CASSTVQGYEQFF.

V is TRBV6-1 and J is TRBJ1-2; the D gene is possibly TRBD1 (5 bases). CDR3 length: 16 residues. V was cut by 0 bases and J by 4 bases, with 15 bases left in between. Germline V CDR1 and CDR2: MNHNS, SASEGT. As DNA, the CDR3 is TGTGCCAGCAGTGAAGCCCCGGGGCGGAGGGTCTATGGCTACACCTTC. It codes for CASSEAPGRRVYGYTF.

The chain is built from TRBV29-1 and TRBJ2-1, with D unresolved. Between the trimmed V and J ends, which lost 7 bases and 6 bases, there was a span of 16 bases. CDR3 length: 13 residues. Germline V gene lookup returns CDR1 SQVTM and CDR2 ANQGSEA. The CDR3 DNA follows: TGCAGCGGTTTGCTTGGGCGGATCAATGAGCAGTTCTTC. Translating it yields CSGLLGRINEQFF.

This clone has a handful of counts. The V call is TRBV7-9, the J call TRBJ2-3; 10 bases line up with TRBD2. The CDR3 extends over 17 amino acids. Per germline, CDR1 SEHNR and CDR2 FQNEAQ (reference sequence). V gave up 5 bases and J gave up 6 bases; unmatched junction bases: 14. CDR3 sequence: CASSPDPAGGPHDTQYF. CDR3 bases: TGTGCCAGCAGCCCCGATCCAGCGGGAGGGCCCCACGATACGCAGTATTTT.

The chain is built from TRBV2 and TRBJ1-1; D call uncertain. CDR1 and CDR2 (germline): SNHLY, FYNNEI. The CDR3 is made up of 13 amino acids. Trimming pared 8 bases from V and 3 bases from J, leaving 13 bases between. In DNA, the CDR3 is TGTGCCAGCGGCGTAGAAGGACACACTGAAGCTTTCTTT. It encodes CASGVEGHTEAFF.

This clone was detected only a few times. This chain joins TRBV7-3 and TRBJ2-3; D might be TRBD1 (7 bases). Germline CDR1 is SGHTA and CDR2 is FQGTGA. The CDR3 runs 15 residues. V was clipped by 6 bases and J by 5 bases, with 18 bases between them. Written as DNA, the CDR3 is TGTGCCAGCAGTCGACAGGGTGGGACTGGAGATACGCAGTATTTT. It yields the protein CASSRQGGTGDTQYF.

The rearrangement uses TRBV28 and TRBJ2-7; TRBD1 matches 10 bases. The CDR3 covers 15 residues. J gave up 2 bases and V 4 bases, and 5 bases lay outside the gene matches. Germline V gene sequence: CDR1 MDHEN, CDR2 SYDVKM. The CDR3 here is CASSSGTGVTYEQYF. The CDR3 DNA sequence: TGTGCCAGCAGTTCCGGGACAGGGGTAACCTACGAGCAGTACTTC.

The J gene is TRBJ2-3, the V gene TRBV5-1; TRBD2 aligns across 8 bases. This CDR3 spans 15 amino acids. V trimming: 4 bases; J trimming: 2 bases; junction bases outside the gene matches: 6. Germline assignment: CDR1 SGHRS and CDR2 YFSETQ. This CDR3 is CASSTTSGPTDTQYF. In DNA, the CDR3 is TGCGCCAGCAGCACCACTAGCGGACCCACAGATACGCAGTATTTT.

CDR3 amino acids: CASSSRLAETLTDTQYF. DNA for the CDR3: TGTGCCAGCAGCTCCCGACTAGCGGAAACCCTCACAGATACGCAGTATTTT. The chain has TRBV13 and TRBJ2-3; 9 nucleotides line up with TRBD2. J lost 2 bases, V lost 4 bases, and 10 bases had no gene match. CDR1 and CDR2 from the germline V gene are PRHDT and FYEKMQ (reference sequence). This CDR3 spans 17 amino acids.

The chain links TRBV15 to TRBJ2-1, with D uncertain. V lost 2 bases and J lost 8, with 13 bases in between. CDR1 is LNHNV, CDR2 YYDKDF, per germline (reference sequence). CDR3 length equals 14 residues. The CDR3 bases are TGTGCCACCAGCAGACCCGAGGAACACCATGAGCAGTTCTTC. This gives the protein CATSRPEEHHEQFF. The entire variable domain, with the rest obtained from reference TRBV15 and TRBJ2-1, is as follows: DAMVIQNPRYQVTQFGKPVTLSCSQTLNHNVMYWYQQKSSQAPKLLFHYYDKDFNNEADTPDNFQSRRPNTSFCFLDIRSPGLGDTAMYLCATSRPEEHHEQFFGPGTRLTVL.

V usage is TRBV7-8 and J usage is TRBJ1-5, with unresolved D. CDR3 length equals 16 residues. V lost 4 bases and J lost 2, with 15 bases in between. CDR1 and CDR2 from the germline V gene are SGHVS and FQNEAQ. The CDR3 protein is CASSWGLFVGNQPQHF. The CDR3 DNA sequence: TGTGCCAGCAGCTGGGGATTATTTGTTGGCAATCAGCCCCAGCATTTT.